The 5 T cell receptor beta chains in this list originate from one sample, sequenced in a study of blood T cell repertoires in COVID-19 (dated by TCRdb to about 2020). Libraries were built with the immunoSEQ multiplex PCR assay. In TCRdb, the immuneACCESS table is reduced to in-frame sequences with V and J assigned. These tables do not hold every clone; where another copy was compared, an unresolved V gene accounts for under half, and the others remain unexplained. This sample has 25,000 to 35,000 clones in its table, and around 90% of those were observed once. The ten largest account for around 17% of the sample. Sample: peripheral blood. Receptor source: a human donor with active COVID-19. The donor label of this sample is uncertain.

The chain employs TRBV7-2 and TRBJ1-1; D remains unclear. This CDR3 has 15 amino acids. V was cut by 5 bases and J by 4 bases, with 17 bases left in between. CDR1 and CDR2 (germline): SGHTA, FQGNSA. The chain's CDR3 is CASSLYRREGTEAFF. The CDR3 DNA sequence: TGTGCCAGCAGCCTATATAGGCGGGAGGGCACTGAAGCTTTCTTT.

This sequence joins TRBV6-1 and TRBJ2-7; no firm D call. The length of the CDR3 is 16 residues. Germline V gene lookup returns CDR1 MNHNS and CDR2 SASEGT. Trimming shortened V by 0 bases and J by 2 bases, and 14 bases separated the two germline ends. Written as DNA, the CDR3 is TGTGCCAGCAGTGAAGCCATGGGCAGGCGCCCCTACGAGCAGTACTTC. Its protein is CASSEAMGRRPYEQYF.

The V and J genes are TRBV3-1 (or the pseudogene TRBV3-2) and TRBJ2-2, with 9 bases that match TRBD1. V shed 9 bases and J 4 bases; nucleotides not matched to a gene: 6. The germline gives CDR1 LGHDT, CDR2 YNNKEL (reference sequence). The CDR3 is 14 amino acids. CDR3 loop: CASSETGGTGELFF. DNA for the CDR3: TGTGCCAGTTCGGAGACAGGGGGCACCGGGGAGCTGTTTTTT.

The rearrangement joins TRBV10-3 to TRBJ2-3, with TRBD2 identical over 8 bases. The V gene end was trimmed by 9 bases and the J gene end by 4 bases; junction bases not matched to a gene: 6. The V gene's germline CDR1 is ENHRY and CDR2 SYGVKD. CDR3 length: 13 residues. The CDR3 nucleotides read TGTGCCATTCGAGCGGGAGTAGCAGATACGCAGTATTTT. Translating it yields CAIRAGVADTQYF.

The chain links TRBV5-3 to TRBJ2-1, with D hard to call. TRBV5-3 is filed as an ORF, its function uncertain. This CDR3 is 11 amino acids long. V shed 1 base and J shed 8 bases, with 4 bases lying between them. CDR3 coding DNA: TGTGCCAGAAGCTTGAGAGATGAGCAGTTCTTC. Amino acid sequence: CARSLRDEQFF.